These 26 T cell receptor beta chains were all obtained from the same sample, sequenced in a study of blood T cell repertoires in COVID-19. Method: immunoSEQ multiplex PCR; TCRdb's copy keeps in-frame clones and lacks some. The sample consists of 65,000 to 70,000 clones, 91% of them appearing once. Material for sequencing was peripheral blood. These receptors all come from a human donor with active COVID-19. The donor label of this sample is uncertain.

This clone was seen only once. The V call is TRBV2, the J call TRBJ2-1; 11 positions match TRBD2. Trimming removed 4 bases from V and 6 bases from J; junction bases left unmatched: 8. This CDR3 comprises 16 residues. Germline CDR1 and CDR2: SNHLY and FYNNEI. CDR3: CASSATGLAGTNEQFF. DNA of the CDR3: TGTGCCAGCAGTGCAACTGGACTAGCGGGTACCAATGAGCAGTTCTTC.

CDR3 sequence reads: CASEGDMTYEQYF. DNA of the CDR3: TGTGCCAGCGAGGGGGATATGACCTACGAGCAGTACTTC. This chain uses TRBV28 with TRBJ2-7, with D tentatively TRBD1 (6 bases). V was clipped by 8 bases and J by 2 bases, with 13 bases between them. The germline CDR1 and CDR2 sequences are MDHEN and SYDVKM. The CDR3 spans 13 residues.

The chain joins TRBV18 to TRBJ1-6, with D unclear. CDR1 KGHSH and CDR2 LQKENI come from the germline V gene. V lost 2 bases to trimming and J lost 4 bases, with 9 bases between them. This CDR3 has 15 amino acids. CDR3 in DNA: TGTGCCAGCTCACCAGGGCAGGATTATAATTCACCCCTCCACTTT. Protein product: CASSPGQDYNSPLHF.

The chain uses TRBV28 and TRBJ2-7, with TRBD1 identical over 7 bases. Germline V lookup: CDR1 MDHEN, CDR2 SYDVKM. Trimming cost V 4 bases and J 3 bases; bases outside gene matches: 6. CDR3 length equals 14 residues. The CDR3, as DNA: TGTGCCAGCAGTTCCGGGACAGCCAACTACGAGCAGTACTTC. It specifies CASSSGTANYEQYF.

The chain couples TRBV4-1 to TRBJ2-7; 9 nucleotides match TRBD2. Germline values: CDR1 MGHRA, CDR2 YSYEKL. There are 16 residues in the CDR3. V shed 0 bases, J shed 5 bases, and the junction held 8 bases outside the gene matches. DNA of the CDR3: TGCGCCAGCAGCCAAGATCTCGCTAGCGGGGCGAACGAGCAGTACTTC. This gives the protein CASSQDLASGANEQYF.

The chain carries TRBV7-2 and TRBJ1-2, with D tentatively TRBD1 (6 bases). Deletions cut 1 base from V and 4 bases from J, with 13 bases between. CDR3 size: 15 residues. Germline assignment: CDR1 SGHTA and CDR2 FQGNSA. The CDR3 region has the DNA TGTGCCAGCAGCTTAGGGACAGAAGCGGCCTATGGCTACACCTTC. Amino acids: CASSLGTEAAYGYTF.

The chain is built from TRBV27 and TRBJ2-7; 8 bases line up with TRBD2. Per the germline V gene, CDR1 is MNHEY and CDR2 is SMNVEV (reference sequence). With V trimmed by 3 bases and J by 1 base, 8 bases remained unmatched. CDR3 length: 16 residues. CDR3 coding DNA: TGTGCCAGCAGTTTCGGGCGACGGGAGGGTTCCTACGAGCAGTACTTC. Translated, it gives CASSFGRREGSYEQYF.

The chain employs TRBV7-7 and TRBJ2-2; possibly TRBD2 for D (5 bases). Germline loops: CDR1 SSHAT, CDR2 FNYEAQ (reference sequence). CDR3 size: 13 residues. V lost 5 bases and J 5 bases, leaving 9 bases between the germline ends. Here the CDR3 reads CASSRGRTGELFF. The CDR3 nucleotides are TGTGCCAGCAGCCGGGGAAGGACCGGGGAGCTGTTTTTT.

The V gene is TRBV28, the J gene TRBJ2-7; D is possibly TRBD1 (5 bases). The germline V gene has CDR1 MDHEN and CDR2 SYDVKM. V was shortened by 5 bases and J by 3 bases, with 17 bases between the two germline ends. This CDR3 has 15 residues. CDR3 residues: CASSTQGQGSYEQYF. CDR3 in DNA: TGTGCCAGCAGTACTCAAGGGCAGGGAAGCTACGAGCAGTACTTC.

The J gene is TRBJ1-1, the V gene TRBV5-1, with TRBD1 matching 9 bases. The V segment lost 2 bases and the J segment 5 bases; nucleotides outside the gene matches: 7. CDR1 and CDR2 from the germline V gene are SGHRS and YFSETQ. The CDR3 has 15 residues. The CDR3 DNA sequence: TGCGCCAGCAGCTTAAGGACAGGGGCGAGGACTGAAGCTTTCTTT. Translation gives CASSLRTGARTEAFF.

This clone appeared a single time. As DNA, the CDR3 is TGCGCCAGCAGCCAAGATCTGGGCCTGATAAATTCACCCCTCCACTTT. This sequence encodes CASSQDLGLINSPLHF. The chain joins TRBV4-3 to TRBJ1-6; no reliable D call. This CDR3 is 16 amino acids long. V dropped 0 bases and J dropped 7 bases, with 13 bases sitting between them. Germline CDR1 is LGHNA and CDR2 is YSLEER.

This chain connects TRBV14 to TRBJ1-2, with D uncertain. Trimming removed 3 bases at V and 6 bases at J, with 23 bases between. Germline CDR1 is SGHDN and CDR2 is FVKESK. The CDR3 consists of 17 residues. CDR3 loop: CASSQDQGGFAGNGYTF. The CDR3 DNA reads TGTGCCAGCAGCCAGGACCAAGGCGGTTTCGCGGGGAATGGCTACACCTTC.

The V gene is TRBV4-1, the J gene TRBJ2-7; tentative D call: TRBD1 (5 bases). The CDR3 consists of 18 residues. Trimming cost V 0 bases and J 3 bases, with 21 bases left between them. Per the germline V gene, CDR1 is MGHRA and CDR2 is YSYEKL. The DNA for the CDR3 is TGCGCCAGCAGCCAAGAGTCTTTGGGTAGGGGCCGGTACTACGAGCAGTACTTC. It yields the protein CASSQESLGRGRYYEQYF.

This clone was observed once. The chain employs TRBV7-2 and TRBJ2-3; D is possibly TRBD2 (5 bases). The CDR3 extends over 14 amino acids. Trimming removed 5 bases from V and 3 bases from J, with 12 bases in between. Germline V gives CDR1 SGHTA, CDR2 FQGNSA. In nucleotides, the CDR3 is TGTGCCAGCAGCCGCCGGGATTGGACAGATACGCAGTATTTT. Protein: CASSRRDWTDTQYF.

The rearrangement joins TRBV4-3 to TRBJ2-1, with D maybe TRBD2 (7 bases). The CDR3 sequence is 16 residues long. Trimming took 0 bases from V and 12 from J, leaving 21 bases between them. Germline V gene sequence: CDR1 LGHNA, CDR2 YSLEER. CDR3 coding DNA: TGCGCCAGCAGCCAAGAGCCTGGGGGGCTCTCGGGAGGGCAGTTCTTC. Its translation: CASSQEPGGLSGGQFF.

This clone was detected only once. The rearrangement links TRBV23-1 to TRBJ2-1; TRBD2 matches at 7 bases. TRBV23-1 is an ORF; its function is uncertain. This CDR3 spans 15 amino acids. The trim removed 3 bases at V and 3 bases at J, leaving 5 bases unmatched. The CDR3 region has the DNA TGCGCCAGCAGTCAGAGAAGCGGGAACTACAATGAGCAGTTCTTC. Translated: CASSQRSGNYNEQFF.

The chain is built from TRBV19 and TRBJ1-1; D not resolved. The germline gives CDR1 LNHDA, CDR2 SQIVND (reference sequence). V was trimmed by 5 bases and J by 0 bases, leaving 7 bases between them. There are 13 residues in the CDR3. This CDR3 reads CASSVRLNTEAFF. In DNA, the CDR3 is TGTGCCAGTAGTGTCAGGCTGAACACTGAAGCTTTCTTT.

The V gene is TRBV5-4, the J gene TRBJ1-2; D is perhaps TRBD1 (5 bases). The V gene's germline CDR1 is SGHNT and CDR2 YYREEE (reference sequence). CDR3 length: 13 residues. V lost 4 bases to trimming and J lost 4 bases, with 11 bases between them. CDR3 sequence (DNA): TGTGCCAGCAGCGCGGGGCAGGGCTATGGCTACACCTTC. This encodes CASSAGQGYGYTF.

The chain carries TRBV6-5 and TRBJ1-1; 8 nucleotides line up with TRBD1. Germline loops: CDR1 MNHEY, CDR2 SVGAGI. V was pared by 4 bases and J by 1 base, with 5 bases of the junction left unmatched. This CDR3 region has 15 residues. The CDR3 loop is CASSSTGDRNTEAFF. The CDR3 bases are TGTGCCAGCAGTTCGACAGGGGATCGGAACACTGAAGCTTTCTTT.

The CDR3 spells CAISGDRNREQYF. The CDR3 coding sequence is TGTGCCATCAGCGGGGACAGGAACAGGGAGCAGTACTTC. This rearrangement joins TRBV10-3 to TRBJ2-7; 8 nucleotides agree with TRBD1. The CDR3 is 13 residues long. Looked up from germline, CDR1 is ENHRY and CDR2 is SYGVKD. Trimming cost V 6 bases and J 7 bases; bases outside gene matches: 8.

CDR3 in DNA: TGTGCCAGTAATCCAGCGGGAGACAGCAATGAGCAGTTCTTC. Its protein is CASNPAGDSNEQFF. V and J are TRBV19 and TRBJ2-1; 8 bases align to TRBD2. The V gene's germline CDR1 is LNHDA and CDR2 SQIVND (reference sequence). The CDR3 loop spans 14 amino acids. With 7 bases clipped from V and 6 bases from J, the junction kept 8 bases outside the gene matches.

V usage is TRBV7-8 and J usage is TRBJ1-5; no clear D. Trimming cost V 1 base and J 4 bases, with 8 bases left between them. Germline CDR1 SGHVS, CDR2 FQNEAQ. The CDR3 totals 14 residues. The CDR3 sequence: CASSLGPRNQPQHF. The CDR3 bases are TGTGCCAGCAGCTTAGGTCCGAGGAATCAGCCCCAGCATTTT.

The CDR3 here is CASSEAYAGGPGEQFF. The CDR3 region has the DNA TGTGCCAGCAGTGAAGCGTACGCGGGAGGGCCCGGTGAGCAGTTCTTC. The chain has TRBV2 and TRBJ2-1; 9 bases map to TRBD2. Germline lookup yields CDR1 SNHLY and CDR2 FYNNEI. The J segment lost 9 bases and the V segment lost 0 bases, leaving 9 bases of the junction unmatched. The CDR3 runs to 16 residues.

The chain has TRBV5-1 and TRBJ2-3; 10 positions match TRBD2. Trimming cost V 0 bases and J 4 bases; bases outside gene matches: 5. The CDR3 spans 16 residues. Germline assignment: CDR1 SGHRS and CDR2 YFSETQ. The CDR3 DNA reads TGCGCCAGCAGCTTGGAAGCGGGAGGGCCCCCAGATACGCAGTATTTT. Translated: CASSLEAGGPPDTQYF.

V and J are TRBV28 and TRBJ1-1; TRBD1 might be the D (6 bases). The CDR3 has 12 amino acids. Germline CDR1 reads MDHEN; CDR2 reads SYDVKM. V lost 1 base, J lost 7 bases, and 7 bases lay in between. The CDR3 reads CASSLLGGEAFF. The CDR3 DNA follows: TGTGCCAGCAGTTTATTAGGGGGTGAAGCTTTCTTT.

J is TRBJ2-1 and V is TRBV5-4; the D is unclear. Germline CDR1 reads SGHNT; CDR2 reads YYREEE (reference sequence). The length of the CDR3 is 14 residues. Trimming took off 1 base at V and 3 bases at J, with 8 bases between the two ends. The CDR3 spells CASSLWQRYNEQFF. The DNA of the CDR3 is TGTGCCAGCAGCTTGTGGCAGCGCTACAATGAGCAGTTCTTC. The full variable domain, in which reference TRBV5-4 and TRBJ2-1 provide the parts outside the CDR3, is ETGVTQSPTHLIKTRGQQVTLRCSSQSGHNTVSWYQQALGQGPQFIFQYYREEENGRGNFPPRFSGLQFPNYSSELNVNALELDDSALYLCASSLWQRYNEQFFGPGTRLTVL.